A single sample is the source of the 3 T cell receptor beta chains below, sequenced in a study of T-cell reconstitution after alpha-beta-depleted transplantation in children. Unique molecular identifiers were built into the TCRbeta library. TCRdb re-called the PCR reads with MiXCR, one entry per CDR3 protein. This sample has 98,000 or so distinct CDR3 sequences, with roughly a quarter found just once. The sequences come from PBMCs, collected before TCRalphabeta/CD19-depleted stem cell transplant. These receptors came from a boy aged 2-15 years with acute lymphoblastic leukemia, due to receive a stem cell transplant.

V is TRBV5-1 and J is TRBJ2-5; the D is unclear. CDR1 is SGHRS, CDR2 YFSETQ, per germline. With 0 bases removed from V and 2 bases from J, the gap between germline ends came to 11 bases. CDR3 length: 15 residues. The CDR3 DNA reads TGCGCCAGCAGCTTGGCGGCAGAAAGACAAGAGACCCAGTACTTC. This encodes CASSLAAERQETQYF.

V is TRBV9 and J is TRBJ1-6, with 7 bases matching TRBD1. The V segment lost 0 bases and the J segment 10 bases; nucleotides outside the gene matches: 7. Germline V CDR1 and CDR2: SGDLS, YYNGEE. The CDR3 sequence is 15 residues long. CDR3 sequence reads: CASSVAPGGGSPLHF. The CDR3 DNA reads TGTGCCAGCAGCGTAGCTCCAGGGGGAGGATCACCCCTCCACTTT.

This clonotype was seen at least ten times. The chain has TRBV5-1 and TRBJ2-3; D not certain. Per germline, CDR1 SGHRS and CDR2 YFSETQ. The CDR3 is 16 residues long. Between the trimmed V and J ends, which lost 4 bases and 5 bases, there was a span of 20 bases. CDR3 in DNA: TGCGCCAGCAGCCCGAGTAACCCTTATGATGGAGATACGCAGTATTTT. Translation: CASSPSNPYDGDTQYF.